This is a list of T cell receptor beta chains from one sample in a study of CD8+ T cells in alopecia areata. Generated by immunoSEQ multiplex PCR, the TCRdb table keeps only in-frame clones and is missing some. The table includes about 180,000 clones, 59% detected once. The sample in question was CD4+ T cells sorted from blood, obtained at week 0. These receptors originate from a human donor with alopecia areata. CDR3s include the opening cysteine and the closing phenylalanine or tryptophan. The order of the fields is clone size, J gene, D gene, V gene, CDR3 protein, CDR3 DNA. D genes are given only for firm matches. Expanded clones get a size class; other rows say once, few or many, or leave the size out.

. TRBJ2-4 TRBD1 TRBV29-1 CSVDRGGIQYF TGCAGCGTGGACAGGGGCGGCATTCAGTACTTC
. TRBJ1-1 . TRBV2 CASTIRNTEAFF TGTGCCAGCACTATACGGAACACTGAAGCTTTCTTT
. TRBJ1-2 TRBD1 TRBV19 CASSRDRVHYGYTF TGTGCCAGCAGCCGGGACAGGGTACACTATGGCTACACCTTC
. TRBJ2-2 TRBD1 TRBV29-1 CSARRTGTNTGELFF TGCAGCGCCCGCCGGACAGGGACGAACACCGGGGAGCTGTTTTTT
. TRBJ2-1 . TRBV11-2 CASSLEAFNEQFF TGTGCCAGCAGCTTAGAGGCCTTCAATGAGCAGTTCTTC
. TRBJ1-2 TRBD1 TRBV5-1 CASSLETGSGYTF TGCGCCAGCAGCTTGGAGACAGGGTCCGGCTACACCTTC
. TRBJ1-6 . TRBV27 CASSLLNSPLHF TGTGCCAGCAGTTTGCTTAATTCACCCCTCCACTTT
. TRBJ2-7 TRBD1 TRBV15 CATSSGDRPYEQYF TGTGCCACCAGCAGTGGGGACAGACCCTACGAGCAGTACTTC
. TRBJ2-5 TRBD1 TRBV29-1 CSVGTGVGETQYF TGCAGCGTTGGGACAGGGGTAGGGGAGACCCAGTACTTC
. TRBJ2-7 TRBD2 TRBV29-1 CSASTIAGGPGSSYEQYF TGCAGCGCTTCCACGATAGCGGGGGGACCCGGAAGCTCCTACGAGCAGTACTTC
. TRBJ2-3 TRBD2 TRBV6-5 CASSYLAGGTDTQYF TGTGCCAGCAGTTACCTAGCGGGGGGCACAGATACGCAGTATTTT
. TRBJ2-3 . TRBV19 CASSLRQMGTDTQYF TGTGCCAGTAGCCTGAGACAGATGGGCACAGATACGCAGTATTTT
. TRBJ2-2 . TRBV5-6 CASSTSVGVGGELFF TGTGCCAGCAGCACCTCCGTGGGGGTCGGCGGGGAGCTGTTTTTT
few TRBJ2-1 . TRBV20-1 CSASLSEAQFF TGCAGTGCTTCCCTTAGTGAGGCTCAGTTCTTC
. TRBJ2-7 . TRBV6-1 CASSVTVGVPYEQYF TGTGCCAGCAGTGTGACAGTCGGAGTTCCCTACGAGCAGTACTTC
. TRBJ2-5 . TRBV5-1 CASSQGGVPETQYF TGCGCCAGCAGCCAGGGCGGAGTTCCAGAGACCCAGTACTTC
. TRBJ1-6 . TRBV27 CASSLERGPNSPLHF TGTGCCAGCAGTTTAGAGAGGGGACCAAATTCACCCCTCCACTTT
. TRBJ2-4 . TRBV15 CATRSAGALPAKNIQYF TGTGCCACCAGGTCGGCGGGGGCCCTACCAGCCAAAAACATTCAGTACTTC
few TRBJ2-5 . TRBV29-1 CSVASGPETQYF TGCAGCGTTGCTTCTGGGCCCGAGACCCAGTACTTC
. TRBJ1-2 . TRBV30 CAWSVGSPNYGYTF TGTGCCTGGAGTGTCGGCAGTCCTAACTATGGCTACACCTTC
. TRBJ1-1 TRBD1 TRBV29-1 CSGRTGRSTEAFF TGCAGCGGTCGGACAGGGCGGTCCACTGAAGCTTTCTTT
. TRBJ2-3 . TRBV28 CASSLGGPDTQYF TGTGCCAGCAGTTTGGGGGGACCAGATACGCAGTATTTT